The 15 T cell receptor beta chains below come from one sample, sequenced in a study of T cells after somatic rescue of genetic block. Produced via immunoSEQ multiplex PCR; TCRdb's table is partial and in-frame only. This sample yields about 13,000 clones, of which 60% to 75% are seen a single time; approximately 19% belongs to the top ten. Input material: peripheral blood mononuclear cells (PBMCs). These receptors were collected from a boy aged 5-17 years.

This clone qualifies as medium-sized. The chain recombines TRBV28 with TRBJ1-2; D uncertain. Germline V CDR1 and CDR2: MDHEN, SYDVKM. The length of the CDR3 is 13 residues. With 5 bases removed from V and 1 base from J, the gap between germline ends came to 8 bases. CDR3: CASSRGVNYGYTF. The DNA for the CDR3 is TGTGCCAGCAGTCGAGGAGTTAACTATGGCTACACCTTC.

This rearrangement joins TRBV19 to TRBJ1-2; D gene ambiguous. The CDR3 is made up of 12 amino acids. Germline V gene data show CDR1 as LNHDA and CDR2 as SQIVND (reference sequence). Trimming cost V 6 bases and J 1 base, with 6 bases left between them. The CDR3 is CASRVSNYGYTF. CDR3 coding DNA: TGTGCCAGTAGAGTCAGTAACTATGGCTACACCTTC.

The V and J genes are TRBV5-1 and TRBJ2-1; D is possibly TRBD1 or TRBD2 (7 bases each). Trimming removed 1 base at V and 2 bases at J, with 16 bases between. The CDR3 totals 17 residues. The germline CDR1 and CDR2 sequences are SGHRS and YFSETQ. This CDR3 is CASSLSSGGAPYNEQFF. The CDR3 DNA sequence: TGCGCCAGCAGCTTGTCATCAGGGGGGGCGCCCTACAATGAGCAGTTCTTC. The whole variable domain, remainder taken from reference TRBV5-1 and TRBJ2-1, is KAGVTQTPRYLIKTRGQQVTLSCSPISGHRSVSWYQQTPGQGLQFLFEYFSETQRNKGNFPGRFSGRQFSNSRSEMNVSTLELGDSALYLCASSLSSGGAPYNEQFFGPGTRLTVL.

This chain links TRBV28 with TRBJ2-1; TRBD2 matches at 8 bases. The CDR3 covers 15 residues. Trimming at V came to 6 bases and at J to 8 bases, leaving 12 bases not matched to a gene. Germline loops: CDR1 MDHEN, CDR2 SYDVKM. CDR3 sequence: CASRMRGARYHEQFF. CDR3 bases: TGTGCCAGCAGAATGCGGGGGGCCCGGTATCATGAGCAGTTCTTC.

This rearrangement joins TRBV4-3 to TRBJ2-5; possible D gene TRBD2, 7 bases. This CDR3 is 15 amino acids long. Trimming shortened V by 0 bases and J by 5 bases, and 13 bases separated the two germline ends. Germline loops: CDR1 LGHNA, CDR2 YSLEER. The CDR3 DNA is TGCGCCAGCAGCCAAGAGGGGGGGCTACGGGAGACCCAGTACTTC. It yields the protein CASSQEGGLRETQYF.

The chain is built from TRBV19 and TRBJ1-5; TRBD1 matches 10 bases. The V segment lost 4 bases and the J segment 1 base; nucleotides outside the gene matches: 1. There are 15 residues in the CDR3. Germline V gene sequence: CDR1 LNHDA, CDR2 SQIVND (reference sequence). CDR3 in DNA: TGTGCCAGTAGTAAGACAGGGGGCAGCAATCAGCCCCAGCATTTT. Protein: CASSKTGGSNQPQHF.

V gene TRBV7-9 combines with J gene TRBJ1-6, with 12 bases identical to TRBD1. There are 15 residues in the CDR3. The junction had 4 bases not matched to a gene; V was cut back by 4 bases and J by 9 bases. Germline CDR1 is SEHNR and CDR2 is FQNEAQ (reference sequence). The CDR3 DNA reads TGTGCCAGCAGCTCCCGGGACAGGGGGCTTTCACCCCTCCACTTT. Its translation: CASSSRDRGLSPLHF.

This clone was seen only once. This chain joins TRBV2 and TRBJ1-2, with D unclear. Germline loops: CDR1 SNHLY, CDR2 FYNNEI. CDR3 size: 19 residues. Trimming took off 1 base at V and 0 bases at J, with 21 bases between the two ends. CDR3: CASSEDRDPYIPANYGYTF. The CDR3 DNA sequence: TGTGCCAGCAGTGAAGATAGAGACCCATATATACCGGCTAACTATGGCTACACCTTC. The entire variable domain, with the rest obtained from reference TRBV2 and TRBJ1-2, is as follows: EPEVTQTPSHQVTQMGQEVILRCVPISNHLYFYWYRQILGQKVEFLVSFYNNEISEKSEIFDDQFSVERPDGSNFTLKIRSTKLEDSAMYFCASSEDRDPYIPANYGYTFGSGTRLTVV.

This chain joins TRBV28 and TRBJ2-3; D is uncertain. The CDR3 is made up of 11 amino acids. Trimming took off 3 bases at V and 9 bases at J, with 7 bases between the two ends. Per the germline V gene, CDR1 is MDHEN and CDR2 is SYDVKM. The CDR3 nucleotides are TGTGCCAGCAGTTTTAAACAGACGCAGTATTTT. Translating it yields CASSFKQTQYF.

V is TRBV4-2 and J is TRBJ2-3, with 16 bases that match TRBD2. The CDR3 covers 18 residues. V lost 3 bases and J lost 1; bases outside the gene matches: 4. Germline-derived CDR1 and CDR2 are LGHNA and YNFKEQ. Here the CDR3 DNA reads TGTGCCAGCAGCCAGGGACTAGCGGGGGGGCCGGGCACAGATACGCAGTATTTT. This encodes CASSQGLAGGPGTDTQYF.

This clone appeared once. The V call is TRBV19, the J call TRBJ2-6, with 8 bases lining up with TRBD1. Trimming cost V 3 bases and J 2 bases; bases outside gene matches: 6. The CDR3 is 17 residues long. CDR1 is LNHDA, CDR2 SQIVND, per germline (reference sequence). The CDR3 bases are TGTGCCAGTAGTATCAGGCAGGGGGCAACTGGGGCCAACGTCCTGACTTTC. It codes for CASSIRQGATGANVLTF.

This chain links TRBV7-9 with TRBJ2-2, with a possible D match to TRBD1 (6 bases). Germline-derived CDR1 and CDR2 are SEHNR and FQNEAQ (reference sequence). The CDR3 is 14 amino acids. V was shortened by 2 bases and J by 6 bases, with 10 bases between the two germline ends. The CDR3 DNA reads TGTGCCAGCAGCTTAAACAGGGTTGCCGGGGAGCTGTTTTTT. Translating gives CASSLNRVAGELFF.

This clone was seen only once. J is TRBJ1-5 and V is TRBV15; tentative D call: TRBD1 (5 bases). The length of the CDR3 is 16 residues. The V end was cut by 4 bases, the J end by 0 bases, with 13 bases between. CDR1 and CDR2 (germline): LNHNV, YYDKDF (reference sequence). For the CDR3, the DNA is TGTGCCACCAGCAAGGTAGGGGCAGTTAGCAATCAGCCCCAGCATTTT. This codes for CATSKVGAVSNQPQHF.

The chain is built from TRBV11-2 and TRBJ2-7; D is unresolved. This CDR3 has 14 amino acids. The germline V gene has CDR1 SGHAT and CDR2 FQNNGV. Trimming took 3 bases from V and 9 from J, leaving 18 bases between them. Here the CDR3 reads CASSFPQEKVGQYF. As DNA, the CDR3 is TGTGCCAGCAGCTTCCCGCAGGAAAAAGTCGGGCAGTACTTC.

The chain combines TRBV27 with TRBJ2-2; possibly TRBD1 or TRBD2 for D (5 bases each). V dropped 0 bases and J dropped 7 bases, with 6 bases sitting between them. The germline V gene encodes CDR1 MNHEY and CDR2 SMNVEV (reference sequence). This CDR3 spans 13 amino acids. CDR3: CASSLSGVGELFF. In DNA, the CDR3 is TGTGCCAGCAGTTTATCGGGGGTCGGGGAGCTGTTTTTT.